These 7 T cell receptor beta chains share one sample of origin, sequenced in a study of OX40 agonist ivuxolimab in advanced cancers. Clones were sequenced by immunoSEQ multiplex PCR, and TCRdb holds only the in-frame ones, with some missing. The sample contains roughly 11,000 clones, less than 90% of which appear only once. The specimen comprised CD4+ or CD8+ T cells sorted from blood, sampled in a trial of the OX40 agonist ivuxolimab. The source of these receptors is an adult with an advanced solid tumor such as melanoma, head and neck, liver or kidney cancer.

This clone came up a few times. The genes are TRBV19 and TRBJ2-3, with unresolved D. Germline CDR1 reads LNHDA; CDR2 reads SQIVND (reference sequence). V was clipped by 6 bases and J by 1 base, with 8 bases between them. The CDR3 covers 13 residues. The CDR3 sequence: CASSRAGTDTQYF. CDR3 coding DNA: TGTGCCAGTAGCCGGGCGGGCACAGATACGCAGTATTTT.

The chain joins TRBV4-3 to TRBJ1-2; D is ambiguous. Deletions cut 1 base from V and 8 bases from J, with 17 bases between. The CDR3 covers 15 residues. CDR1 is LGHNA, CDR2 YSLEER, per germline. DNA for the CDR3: TGCGCCAGCAGCCAAGGGGTCGAGAGGACTTGGGGCTACACCTTC. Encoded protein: CASSQGVERTWGYTF.

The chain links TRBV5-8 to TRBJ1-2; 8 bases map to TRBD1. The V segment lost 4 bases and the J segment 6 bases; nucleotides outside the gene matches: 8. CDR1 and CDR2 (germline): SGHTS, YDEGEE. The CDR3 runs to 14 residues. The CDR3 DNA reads TGTGCCAGCAGCAGCGTGACAGGGGTACATGGCTACACCTTC. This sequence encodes CASSSVTGVHGYTF. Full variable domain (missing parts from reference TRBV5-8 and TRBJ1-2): EAGVTQSPTHLIKTRGQQATLRCSPISGHTSVYWYQQALGLGLQFLLWYDEGEERNRGNFPPRFSGRQFPNYSSELNVNALELEDSALYLCASSSVTGVHGYTFGSGTRLTVV.

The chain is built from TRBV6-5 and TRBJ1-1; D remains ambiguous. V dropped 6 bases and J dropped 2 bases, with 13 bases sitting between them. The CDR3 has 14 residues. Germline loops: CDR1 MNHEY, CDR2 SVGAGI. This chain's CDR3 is CASSPRQGNTEAFF. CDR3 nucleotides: TGTGCCAGCAGCCCCCGGCAAGGTAACACTGAAGCTTTCTTT.

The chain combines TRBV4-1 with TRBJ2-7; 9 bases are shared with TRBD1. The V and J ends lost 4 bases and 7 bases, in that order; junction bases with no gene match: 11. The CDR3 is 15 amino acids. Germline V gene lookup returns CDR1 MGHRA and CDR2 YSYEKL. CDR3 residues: CASSPLGTGSVEQYF. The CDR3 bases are TGCGCCAGCAGCCCCTTAGGGACAGGGAGTGTAGAGCAGTACTTC.

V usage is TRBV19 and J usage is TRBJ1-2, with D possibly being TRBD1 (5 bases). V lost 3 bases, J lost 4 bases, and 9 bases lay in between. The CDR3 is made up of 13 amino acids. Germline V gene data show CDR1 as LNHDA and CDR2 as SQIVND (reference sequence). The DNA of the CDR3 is TGTGCCAGTAGTATGTCGGGGGTCTATGGCTACACCTTC. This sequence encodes CASSMSGVYGYTF. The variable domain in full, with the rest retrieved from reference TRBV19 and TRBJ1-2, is DGGITQSPKYLFRKEGQNVTLSCEQNLNHDAMYWYRQDPGQGLRLIYYSQIVNDFQKGDIAEGYSVSREKKESFPLTVTSAQKNPTAFYLCASSMSGVYGYTFGSGTRLTVV.

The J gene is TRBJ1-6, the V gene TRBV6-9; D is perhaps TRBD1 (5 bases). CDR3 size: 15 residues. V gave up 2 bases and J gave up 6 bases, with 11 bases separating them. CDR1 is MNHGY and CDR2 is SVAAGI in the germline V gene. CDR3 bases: TGTGCCAGCAGTTATGGGGGAAAGGGTAATTCACCCCTCCACTTT. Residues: CASSYGGKGNSPLHF.